This T cell receptor (beta chain) was identified in a study of blood T cell repertoires in COVID-19. Background on the study: Acute and convalescent COVID-19 specimens originated in the United States, Italy and Spain. T cells, B-cell-depleted T cells, or PBMCs supplied cDNA or gDNA.

Original data processing: Amplified reference gene primers provided the basis for estimating nucleated cell counts. Libraries were prepared by immunoSEQ multiplex PCR; TCRdb keeps only in-frame clonotypes and omits some of them. V and J calls and clone size come straight from that table; D and trimming were deduced from the DNA. The sample holds more than 200,000 clones, 82% seen once. The CDR3 has 14 amino acids. V lost 4 bases and J lost 2; bases outside the gene matches: 4. Germline V gene data show CDR1 as KGHSH and CDR2 as LQKENI. This sequence joins TRBV18 and TRBJ2-5, with 7 bases that match TRBD2. This sequence was found in a woman of 80 years or more with active or convalescent COVID-19. Sequencing used peripheral blood. CDR3 coding DNA: TGTGCCAGCTCACTCCAGCGGGGACAAGAGACCCAGTACTTC. It yields the protein CASSLQRGQETQYF.